This TCR beta chain was retrieved from a study of T cells expressing NK-cell markers. TCRdb reprocessed the 5' RACE reads, keeping one entry per CDR3 protein, no DNA. The sample data list about 390,000 distinct CDR3 sequences. Sequenced sample: blood T cells: a sorted CD56 or NKG2C T cell subset, CD4+ or CD8+ T cells, or bulk PBMC T cells (not recorded which). The TCR comes from a woman between 45 and 60 years old in good health.

This CDR3 reads CASSGGLAGYNEQFF. The chain carries TRBV9 and TRBJ2-1; TCRdb picks TRBD2, but there is no DNA to check that call. Germline CDR1 and CDR2: SGDLS and YYNGEE. This CDR3 has 15 residues.